This T cell receptor beta chain was recovered during a study of CD8 T cells in ankylosing spondylitis (dated by TCRdb to 2015 to 2018). Describing the broader study: The study profiled T cell receptor beta repertoires in healthy donors and ankylosing spondylitis patients to find disease-linked TCR variants. The full study cohort comprised 20 to 30 ankylosing spondylitis patients and 85 to 120 healthy donors. Peripheral blood was sampled, and synovial fluid was additionally collected from ankylosing spondylitis patients.

Study-wide conclusions, independent of this receptor: Blood from ankylosing spondylitis patients appeared to be characterized by a TCR beta motif composed of under 10 highly homologous amino acid variants. Significant enrichment of the disease-linked clones was reported in matched synovial fluid samples from ankylosing spondylitis patients. The disease-linked clones showed a CD8+ phenotype and occurred at relatively low frequencies in peripheral blood. Some of the motif variants had been reported before in the synovial fluid and blood of reactive arthritis patients, a finding that suggests common disease-initiation mechanisms.

Comment on this clonotype: Its antigen has not been determined. One base away there is no much larger clone; base qualities are not given.

Sequencing was carried out with an Illumina HiSeq 2500. TCR beta libraries were prepared by quantitative 5'-RACE with molecular barcodes. From the authors' description of their analysis: Disease-linked TCR variants were identified with a new computational method built on a probabilistic model of VDJ rearrangement. The public reads were reanalyzed by TCRdb: fastp trimming at Q25, MiXCR alignment, in-frame beta chains only. Under each unique CDR3 protein, matching rows form one entry showing the most common genes and DNA. Here the V and J calls rest on TCRdb's processing, not on the authors' analysis. Here the sample has 300,000 to 400,000 distinct CDR3 sequences; about 15% occur a single time. The ten largest clonotypes hold less than 1.1% of the sample. V is pared back by 0 bases and J by 7 bases, with 9 bases lying between the germline termini. Its CDR3 holds 12 amino acids, cysteine through phenylalanine. The CDR3 DNA has 36 bases and is translated from base 1. Based on the germline V gene, the CDR1 and CDR2 sequences are SQVTM and ANQGSEA.

Sequencing was carried out using blood, either unsorted or a sorted T cell fraction (not recorded which). The chain was built from TRBV29-1 and TRBJ2-5, with no confidently assigned D gene. This clonotype was sampled from a male donor with ankylosing spondylitis or in good health (not recorded which). The CDR3 protein: CSVEEDPRTQYF. The bases are TGCAGCGTTGAAGAGGATCCGAGGACCCAGTACTTC.